These 28 T cell receptor beta chains originate from one sample sequenced in a study of metastatic and nonmetastatic thyroid tumors. TCRdb re-called the PCR reads via MiXCR. The table lists 6,000 to 9,000 clones, around 30% of them singletons. Before thyroid surgery, none of the patients had received any treatment. The sample was tumor tissue. Every receptor here comes from a male donor with papillary thyroid cancer or a benign thyroid nodule (not recorded which). Some clones in this sample may be carry-over from other donors' samples.

This clone has at least ten counts. A read error may be the cause here, since a much bigger clone is one base away. This specimen includes other DNA sequences encoding the same CDR3. The rearrangement links TRBV6-1 to TRBJ2-2, with 11 bases matching TRBD1. This CDR3 contains 16 residues. Germline V gene lookup returns CDR1 MNHNS and CDR2 SASEGT. Trimming cost V 5 bases and J 5 bases; bases outside gene matches: 7. The CDR3 spells CASSKDRGRGTGELFF. As DNA, the CDR3 is TGTGCCAGCAGTAAGGACAGGGGGCGCGGAACCGGGGAGCTGTTTTTT.

This clone was counted between two and nine times. This sequence joins TRBV27 and TRBJ2-1, with 12 bases fitting TRBD2. Germline V gene data show CDR1 as MNHEY and CDR2 as SMNVEV (reference sequence). Losses at the gene ends were 7 bases for V and 4 bases for J; bases not matched to a gene: 2. This CDR3 has 14 amino acids. The CDR3 DNA is TGTGCCAGCAAGACTAGCGGGGGATACAATGAGCAGTTCTTC. This encodes CASKTSGGYNEQFF.

V is TRBV28 and J is TRBJ2-3; 9 bases map to TRBD1. Germline loops: CDR1 MDHEN, CDR2 SYDVKM. The V segment lost 5 bases and the J segment 6 bases; nucleotides outside the gene matches: 15. The CDR3 is made up of 17 amino acids. This chain's CDR3 is CASSSPGTGKTRDTQYF. The CDR3 DNA is TGTGCCAGCAGTAGCCCGGGGACAGGGAAGACGAGGGATACGCAGTATTTT.

The rearrangement links TRBV5-1 to TRBJ2-7; 8 bases align to TRBD1. This CDR3 comprises 13 residues. Germline-derived CDR1 and CDR2 are SGHRS and YFSETQ. V lost 4 bases and J lost 6; bases outside the gene matches: 6. CDR3 sequence: CASSGDRGSEQYF. CDR3 DNA: TGCGCCAGCAGCGGCGACAGGGGAAGCGAGCAGTACTTC.

This clone has only a few counts. The chain carries TRBV6-1 and TRBJ2-7, with 9 bases matching TRBD1. Per the germline V gene, CDR1 is MNHNS and CDR2 is SASEGT. The CDR3 totals 16 residues. V trimming: 8 bases; J trimming: 3 bases; junction bases outside the gene matches: 14. In DNA form, the CDR3 reads TGTGCCAGCGGAAGGGCCTCGGGACAGGGCCTCTACGAGCAGTACTTC. The encoded protein is CASGRASGQGLYEQYF.

The sample holds a few counts of this clone. The chain couples TRBV27 to TRBJ2-5; 9 bases are a match to TRBD1. Germline V gene data show CDR1 as MNHEY and CDR2 as SMNVEV (reference sequence). This CDR3 has 15 amino acids. The trim removed 4 bases at V and 5 bases at J, leaving 8 bases unmatched. This CDR3 is CASSSPTGGAETQYF. CDR3 in DNA: TGTGCCAGCAGTTCCCCGACAGGGGGTGCGGAGACCCAGTACTTC.

This clone came up a few times. This chain uses TRBV6-1 with TRBJ2-1, with 8 bases identical to TRBD2. The J segment lost 4 bases and the V segment lost 2 bases, leaving 4 bases of the junction unmatched. Germline CDR1 MNHNS, CDR2 SASEGT. The CDR3 contains 15 residues. CDR3 residues: CASSENGGEYNEQFF. In nucleotides, the CDR3 is TGTGCCAGCAGTGAAAACGGGGGGGAGTACAATGAGCAGTTCTTC.

This clone rates as medium-sized (0.01 to 0.1%). The chain has TRBV27 and TRBJ2-7; D is perhaps TRBD2 (5 bases). Trimming pared 8 bases from V and 2 bases from J, leaving 16 bases between. From germline, CDR1 is MNHEY and CDR2 SMNVEV (reference sequence). The CDR3 length is 14 residues. The CDR3 region is CASRTFRDPYEQYF. Written as DNA, the CDR3 is TGTGCCAGCCGCACCTTCCGGGATCCCTACGAGCAGTACTTC.

This clone has ten or more counts. This sequence joins TRBV18 and TRBJ2-5, with D maybe TRBD2 (5 bases). The length of the CDR3 is 13 residues. From germline, CDR1 is KGHSH and CDR2 LQKENI. With 1 base removed from V and 4 bases from J, the gap between germline ends came to 7 bases. The CDR3 spells CASSPLGRETQYF. The CDR3 bases are TGTGCCAGCTCACCACTGGGGAGAGAGACCCAGTACTTC.

This clone ranks as medium-sized (0.01 to 0.1%). V usage is TRBV5-1 and J usage is TRBJ1-2, with D unclear. Trimming pared 4 bases from V and 0 bases from J, leaving 10 bases between. Per germline, CDR1 SGHRS and CDR2 YFSETQ. This CDR3 has 14 amino acids. In DNA, the CDR3 is TGCGCCAGCAGCATAGCAACATCTAACTATGGCTACACCTTC. This codes for CASSIATSNYGYTF.

CDR3 DNA sequence: TGTGCCAGCAGTCAAAAGGACGCGAGCTCCTACAATGAGCAGTTCTTC. This codes for CASSQKDASSYNEQFF. The genes are TRBV28 and TRBJ2-1; D call uncertain. Deletions cut 5 bases from V and 0 bases from J, with 14 bases between. The length of the CDR3 is 16 residues. Germline CDR1 reads MDHEN; CDR2 reads SYDVKM.

This clone has a handful of counts. The V call is TRBV6-2 or TRBV6-3, the J call TRBJ1-5; perhaps TRBD1 as D (6 bases). Germline CDR1 MNHEY, CDR2 SVGEGT. This CDR3 contains 18 residues. V lost 5 bases and J 1 base, leaving 21 bases between the germline ends. The CDR3 DNA is TGTGCCAGCAGTACCACAGGGACGATGGGGGACAGCAATCAGCCCCAGCATTTT. Translation: CASSTTGTMGDSNQPQHF.

The J gene is TRBJ2-2, the V gene TRBV9; either TRBD1 or TRBD2 may supply D (5 bases each). CDR3 length: 15 residues. Germline lookup yields CDR1 SGDLS and CDR2 YYNGEE. The ends were cut back, 2 bases at V and 1 base at J, with 9 bases in the middle. In DNA form, the CDR3 reads TGTGCCAGCAGCGTTTGGGGGAGGAACACCGGGGAGCTGTTTTTT. This encodes CASSVWGRNTGELFF.

This clone has just one count. The chain combines TRBV11-2 with TRBJ2-3, with D unresolved. This CDR3 is built from 14 residues. The V end was cut by 2 bases, the J end by 6 bases, with 12 bases between. Germline loops: CDR1 SGHAT, CDR2 FQNNGV. The DNA for the CDR3 is TGTGCCAGCAGCTTACTCGCTAGAGAGGATACGCAGTATTTT. Translation gives CASSLLAREDTQYF.

The V call is TRBV30, the J call TRBJ2-2; weak D call: TRBD1 (5 bases). Deletions cut 0 bases from V and 2 bases from J, with 19 bases between. The CDR3 is 18 residues long. Germline V gene lookup returns CDR1 GTSNPN and CDR2 SVGIG (reference sequence). The CDR3 region is CAWSVVRANLQNTGELFF. For the CDR3, the DNA is TGTGCCTGGAGTGTCGTCAGGGCCAACCTACAAAACACCGGGGAGCTGTTTTTT.

This clone is labeled as large. The chain combines TRBV6-1 with TRBJ2-7; perhaps TRBD1 as D (5 bases). Germline-derived CDR1 and CDR2 are MNHNS and SASEGT. Deletions cut 3 bases from V and 5 bases from J, with 17 bases between. This CDR3 has 15 residues. Here the CDR3 DNA reads TGTGCCAGCAGTGACCCGGCAGGGTGGAATAACGAGCAGTACTTC. This sequence encodes CASSDPAGWNNEQYF.

In its sample, this clone ranks as medium-sized (0.01 to 0.1%). V and J are TRBV9 and TRBJ2-3, with 7 bases that match TRBD2. This CDR3 has 16 amino acids. The ends lost 0 bases at V and 0 bases at J; junction bases unmatched: 4. From germline, CDR1 is SGDLS and CDR2 YYNGEE. The CDR3 nucleotides read TGTGCCAGCAGCGTAGTTGAACTAGCGAGCACAGATACGCAGTATTTT. Its protein is CASSVVELASTDTQYF.

This chain connects TRBV30 to TRBJ1-4, with 7 bases that match TRBD1. The length of the CDR3 is 14 residues. V lost 1 base to trimming and J lost 7 bases; unmatched junction nucleotides: 6. Looked up from germline, CDR1 is GTSNPN and CDR2 is SVGIG (reference sequence). CDR3 residues: CAWSDRQGGEKLFF. The CDR3, as DNA: TGTGCCTGGAGTGACCGACAGGGAGGTGAAAAACTGTTTTTT. Full variable domain (remainder filled in from reference TRBV30 and TRBJ1-4): SQTIHQWPATLVQPVGSPLSLECTVEGTSNPNLYWYRQAAGRGLQLLFYSVGIGQISSEVPQNLSASRPQDRQFILSSKKLLLSDSGFYLCAWSDRQGGEKLFFGSGTQLSVL.

This clone was counted once. It is likely a read error, because the conserved phenylalanine at the end of the CDR3 is missing. The gene calls are TRBV6-1 and TRBJ2-2; no reliable D call. V dropped 8 bases and J dropped 0 bases, with 7 bases sitting between them. This CDR3 comprises 13 residues. CDR1 is MNHNS, CDR2 SASEGT, per germline. CDR3 amino acids: CASVASNTGELFV. The CDR3 DNA follows: TGTGCCAGCGTCGCATCGAACACCGGGGAGCTGTTTGTT.

In this sample, this clone turned up a few times. This rearrangement joins TRBV2 to TRBJ1-5; D call uncertain. The ends were cut back, 4 bases at V and 2 bases at J, with 12 bases in the middle. Germline V lookup: CDR1 SNHLY, CDR2 FYNNEI. CDR3 length: 15 residues. This CDR3 is CASSVGGFGNQPQHF. DNA of the CDR3: TGTGCCAGCAGTGTAGGAGGGTTCGGCAATCAGCCCCAGCATTTT.

By share, this clone counts as large. The rearrangement links TRBV6-2 or TRBV6-3 to TRBJ1-1, with D possibly matching TRBD1 (5 bases). Germline CDR1 reads MNHEY; CDR2 reads SVGEGT. This CDR3 is built from 14 residues. The V gene lost 5 bases and the J gene lost 4 bases, with 14 bases spanning the gap. The CDR3 loop is CASSAGREVTEAFF. The CDR3 coding sequence is TGTGCCAGCAGTGCGGGCAGGGAGGTCACTGAAGCTTTCTTT.

CDR3 DNA sequence: TGTGCCAGTAGTCCACGACAGGGGGCTAGTGATGGCTACACCTTC. This gives the protein CASSPRQGASDGYTF. The V call is TRBV19, the J call TRBJ1-2, with 10 bases matching TRBD1. Germline CDR1 is LNHDA and CDR2 is SQIVND (reference sequence). The CDR3 has 15 amino acids. J lost 6 bases, V lost 5 bases, and 9 bases had no gene match.

Concerning this clone itself: This same CDR3 is encoded by further DNA sequences in the sample. This chain connects TRBV27 to TRBJ2-1, with 11 bases matching TRBD1. Germline V gene lookup returns CDR1 MNHEY and CDR2 SMNVEV (reference sequence). The CDR3 length is 15 residues. Germline trimming cut 0 bases from V and 7 bases from J; bases unmatched to any gene: 2. The CDR3 sequence is CASSLSGTGGNEQFF. CDR3 DNA sequence: TGTGCCAGCAGTTTATCCGGGACAGGGGGAAATGAGCAGTTCTTC.

The rearrangement joins TRBV11-1 to TRBJ2-3; D gene unclear. Between the trimmed V and J ends, which lost 4 bases and 2 bases, there was a span of 19 bases. Germline CDR1 SGHAT, CDR2 FQDESV (reference sequence). The CDR3 sequence is 17 residues long. CDR3 nucleotide sequence: TGTGCCAGCAGCTCCGAGTGGGCGGCTAGAAACACAGATACGCAGTATTTT. This encodes CASSSEWAARNTDTQYF.

The chain is built from TRBV6-1 and TRBJ1-3, with TRBD1 as a possible D gene (5 bases). V was clipped by 6 bases and J by 4 bases, with 19 bases between them. CDR1 and CDR2 (germline): MNHNS, SASEGT. The length of the CDR3 is 16 residues. The CDR3: CASSAELGEKGNTIYF. As DNA, the CDR3 is TGTGCCAGCAGCGCTGAACTGGGGGAGAAGGGAAACACCATATATTTT.

This clone has only a few counts. The rearrangement joins TRBV28 to TRBJ2-7, with 12 bases aligning to TRBD2. Germline CDR1 MDHEN, CDR2 SYDVKM. With V trimmed by 4 bases and J by 7 bases, 2 bases remained unmatched. This CDR3 comprises 13 residues. In DNA, the CDR3 is TGTGCCAGCAGTTCTAGCGGGAGGGATGAGCAGTACTTC. Its translation: CASSSSGRDEQYF.

The chain employs TRBV28 and TRBJ1-1, with TRBD1 as a possible D gene (5 bases). V lost 1 base, J lost 0 bases, and 12 bases lay in between. The germline V gene has CDR1 MDHEN and CDR2 SYDVKM. The CDR3 is 16 amino acids. The CDR3 sequence: CASSLSPGSMNTEAFF. CDR3 nucleotide sequence: TGTGCCAGCAGTTTATCACCAGGGTCGATGAACACTGAAGCTTTCTTT.

This clone was observed many times. V and J are TRBV7-9 and TRBJ2-5; 7 bases are shared with TRBD1. Germline CDR1 SEHNR, CDR2 FQNEAQ (reference sequence). The CDR3 is 15 residues long. V shed 5 bases, J shed 6 bases, and the junction held 12 bases outside the gene matches. The CDR3 here is CASSPDREPGKTQYF. CDR3 coding DNA: TGTGCCAGCAGCCCCGACAGGGAACCTGGAAAGACCCAGTACTTC.